A single T cell receptor (beta chain) is shown here with its context. Its target is not known. The sample belongs to a study of T-cell memory formation after mild COVID-19. Study conclusions and caveats: There were some responding clones in pre-infection memory, which suggested that cross-reactive memory had joined.

Per germline, CDR1 MNHNS and CDR2 SASEGT. V was shortened by 1 base and J by 8 bases, with 14 bases between the two germline ends. The CDR3 is 14 amino acids. Libraries for TCRalpha and TCRbeta carried sample barcodes and unique molecular identifiers via 5'RACE. Each CDR3 protein gets one entry after TCRdb re-called the 5' RACE reads with MiXCR. The sample lists a few hundred thousand distinct CDR3 sequences, more than 20% occurring once. This receptor was obtained from a man between 18 and 35 years old who had mild COVID-19 (a few samples of this study predate the infection). Cell type and time point are not known. The sample comprised PBMCs or a T cell subset sorted from them (not recorded which). The J gene is TRBJ1-2, the V gene TRBV6-1; TRBD1 might be the D (6 bases). As DNA, the CDR3 is TGTGCCAGCAGTGAAGGTCGCAGGGGTGGAGGCTACACCTTC. It specifies CASSEGRRGGGYTF.